The 32 T cell receptor beta chains below come from one sample, sequenced in a study of identical twins. From the 5' RACE reads, TCRdb called clonotypes with MiXCR, one entry per CDR3 protein. Of 690,000 or so distinct CDR3 sequences listed, 5.5% to 6.5% are singletons. The sample comprised naive T cells sorted from blood. The receptors stem from a man aged 18 to 35 in good health.

At least ten counts were recorded for this clonotype. The chain recombines TRBV12-3 or TRBV12-4 with TRBJ1-2, with D unclear. Trimming shortened V by 5 bases and J by 13 bases, and 17 bases separated the two germline ends. The CDR3 is made up of 12 amino acids. In DNA form, the CDR3 reads TGTGCCAGCAGTCACCCACAGTTCGTCTTCACCTTC. It translates to CASSHPQFVFTF.

This clonotype was picked up many times. The chain joins TRBV5-1 to TRBJ2-1; 10 bases line up with TRBD1. CDR1 and CDR2 (germline): SGHRS, YFSETQ. V lost 0 bases, J lost 10 bases, and 7 bases stayed unmatched. The CDR3 has 15 residues. CDR3 nucleotide sequence: TGCGCCAGCAGCTTGGACCGGGACAGGGGTAGCGAGCAGTTCTTC. Encoded protein: CASSLDRDRGSEQFF.

The table lists this clonotype with many counts. In DNA form, the CDR3 reads TGTGCCGGTCTCACGGGCACCGGGGAGCTGTTTTTT. Its protein is CAGLTGTGELFF. J is TRBJ2-2 and V is TRBV12-3 or TRBV12-4, with D hard to call. V shed 11 bases and J shed 4 bases, with 11 bases lying between them. There are 12 residues in the CDR3.

This clonotype turned up a few times. V and J are TRBV5-4 and TRBJ1-6; maybe TRBD1 (5 bases). The CDR3 spans 17 residues. Per the germline V gene, CDR1 is SGHNT and CDR2 is YYREEE (reference sequence). V lost 3 bases to trimming and J lost 0 bases, with 13 bases between them. The CDR3 is CASSSAGSSSYNSPLHF. In DNA form, the CDR3 reads TGTGCCAGCAGCTCCGCAGGGTCGAGCTCCTATAATTCACCCCTCCACTTT.

This clonotype has at least ten counts. V gene TRBV27 combines with J gene TRBJ2-2; D unresolved. The CDR3 runs 11 residues. Between the trimmed V and J ends, which lost 6 bases and 7 bases, there was a span of 6 bases. The germline CDR1 and CDR2 sequences are MNHEY and SMNVEV (reference sequence). CDR3 nucleotide sequence: TGTGCCAGCAGACATGTCGGGGAGCTGTTTTTT. Residues: CASRHVGELFF.

This clonotype was recorded at least ten times. The gene calls are TRBV12-3 or TRBV12-4 and TRBJ2-3; D call uncertain. The V end lost 5 bases, the J end lost 0 bases, and 9 bases lay between the germline ends. The length of the CDR3 is 14 residues. The CDR3 coding sequence is TGTGCCAGCAGTAGGGCTGAAAGCACAGATACGCAGTATTTT. It encodes CASSRAESTDTQYF.

This clonotype was detected many times. This chain joins TRBV7-2 and TRBJ2-3; a weak D match, TRBD1 (6 bases). V was shortened by 1 base and J by 2 bases, with 10 bases between the two germline ends. The CDR3 runs to 15 residues. Germline CDR1 reads SGHTA; CDR2 reads FQGNSA. The CDR3 coding sequence is TGTGCCAGCAGCTTAGGGACAGTGGACACAGATACGCAGTATTTT. This codes for CASSLGTVDTDTQYF.

Only a few counts were recorded for this clonotype. This chain uses TRBV5-4 with TRBJ2-2; 8 nucleotides match TRBD1. This CDR3 region has 17 residues. The V segment lost 2 bases and the J segment 0 bases; nucleotides outside the gene matches: 6. CDR1 is SGHNT, CDR2 YYREEE, per germline (reference sequence). In DNA form, the CDR3 reads TGTGCCAGCAGCTTCGACAGGGGCTACGCGAACACCGGGGAGCTGTTTTTT. It codes for CASSFDRGYANTGELFF.

The chain combines TRBV10-3 with TRBJ2-1; 10 bases are a match to TRBD1. In germline, CDR1 is ENHRY, CDR2 SYGVKD. J was trimmed by 6 bases and V by 4 bases; bases with no gene match: 3. This CDR3 is 14 amino acids long. CDR3 sequence reads: CAISAGQGINEQFF. The CDR3, as DNA: TGTGCCATCAGTGCGGGACAGGGGATCAATGAGCAGTTCTTC.

This clonotype has just a few counts. This chain joins TRBV6-5 and TRBJ1-4; D might be TRBD1 (5 bases). Germline values: CDR1 MNHEY, CDR2 SVGAGI. The CDR3 runs to 16 residues. V gave up 2 bases and J gave up 5 bases, with 15 bases separating them. The CDR3 coding sequence is TGTGCCAGCAGTTACCCGACTGGGGGAAGGAATGAAAAACTGTTTTTT. Amino acid sequence: CASSYPTGGRNEKLFF.

This clonotype was seen repeatedly, ten times or more. The chain employs TRBV27 and TRBJ2-1; 11 bases are shared with TRBD2. The V and J ends lost 8 bases and 5 bases, in that order; junction bases with no gene match: 11. CDR1 MNHEY and CDR2 SMNVEV come from the germline V gene (reference sequence). The CDR3 covers 16 residues. In DNA form, the CDR3 reads TGTGCCAGCCTCCCTTTCACTAGCGGGAGACACAATGAGCAGTTCTTC. Its protein is CASLPFTSGRHNEQFF.

This clonotype appeared a few times. V and J are TRBV2 and TRBJ1-2; possible D gene TRBD1, 5 bases. With 5 bases removed from V and 3 bases from J, the gap between germline ends came to 16 bases. CDR3 length: 15 amino acids. Germline V gene lookup returns CDR1 SNHLY and CDR2 FYNNEI. The CDR3 loop is CASSQGMGYDYGYTF. As DNA, the CDR3 is TGTGCCAGCAGTCAGGGTATGGGGTACGACTATGGCTACACCTTC.

This clonotype occurred many times. Relative to the germline gene, one junction end is altered; a read error may explain this. The V and J genes are TRBV12-3 or TRBV12-4 and TRBJ2-1; possible D gene TRBD2, 5 bases. The CDR3 sequence is 9 residues long. CDR3: CASTPGESF. The CDR3 nucleotides read TGTGCCAGCACCCCCGGGGAGTCCTTC.

The rearrangement uses TRBV7-9 and TRBJ2-1; D ambiguous. The V gene's germline CDR1 is SEHNR and CDR2 FQNEAQ (reference sequence). The V gene lost 5 bases and the J gene lost 8 bases, with 16 bases spanning the gap. The CDR3 spans 14 residues. The CDR3 coding sequence is TGTGCCAGCAGCAATCGAGACCGAATGCATGAGCAGTTCTTC. This gives the protein CASSNRDRMHEQFF.

In DNA, the CDR3 is TGTGCCAGCAGCGATAGTATTATAGACTACACCTTC. It codes for CASSDSIIDYTF. The chain links TRBV7-8 to TRBJ1-2; no reliable D call. This CDR3 has 12 amino acids. Trimming stripped 5 bases from V and 10 bases from J, with 14 bases between. Germline CDR1 is SGHVS and CDR2 is FQNEAQ. Full variable domain (missing parts from reference TRBV7-8 and TRBJ1-2): GAGVSQSPRYKVAKRGQDVALRCDPISGHVSLFWYQQALGQGPEFLTYFQNEAQLDKSGLPSDRFFAERPEGSVSTLKIQRTQQEDSAVYLCASSDSIIDYTFGSGTRLTVV.

The chain is built from TRBV25-1 and TRBJ1-1; TRBD1 matches 9 bases. V gave up 7 bases and J gave up 3 bases; unmatched junction bases: 6. The CDR3 totals 14 residues. CDR1 is MGHDK and CDR2 is SYGVNS in the germline V gene. The CDR3 region is CASTERTGDTEAFF. The CDR3 nucleotides read TGTGCCAGCACCGAAAGGACAGGGGACACTGAAGCTTTCTTT.

This clonotype was seen repeatedly, ten times or more. Here the CDR3 reads CASSPGTGYSSGANVLTF. For the CDR3, the DNA is TGTGCCAGCAGCCCCGGGACAGGGTATTCCTCTGGGGCCAACGTCCTGACTTTC. The chain recombines TRBV11-1 with TRBJ2-6, with 9 bases matching TRBD1. The length of the CDR3 is 18 residues. CDR1 SGHAT and CDR2 FQDESV come from the germline V gene (reference sequence). After removal of 5 bases from V and 0 bases from J, the junction contained 8 bases not matched to a gene.

This clonotype appeared many times. The chain carries TRBV24-1 and TRBJ2-1; 8 positions agree with TRBD1. Trimming cost V 6 bases and J 7 bases; bases outside gene matches: 4. Germline V lookup: CDR1 KGHDR, CDR2 SFDVKD. The CDR3 extends over 13 amino acids. CDR3 amino acids: CATSITGGNEQFF. The CDR3 DNA follows: TGTGCCACCAGTATTACAGGGGGGAATGAGCAGTTCTTC.

This clonotype was counted at least ten times. V gene TRBV5-1 combines with J gene TRBJ1-2, with D possibly being TRBD1 (6 bases). V shed 0 bases and J shed 3 bases, with 15 bases lying between them. There are 16 residues in the CDR3. Germline loops: CDR1 SGHRS, CDR2 YFSETQ. The CDR3 coding sequence is TGCGCCAGCAGCTTGGCCGCAGGGGAGAAGGACTATGGCTACACCTTC. Its translation is CASSLAAGEKDYGYTF.

This clonotype was seen only a few times. The chain employs TRBV6-2 or TRBV6-3 and TRBJ2-7, with 14 bases matching TRBD2. The CDR3 spans 16 residues. V gave up 3 bases and J gave up 3 bases; unmatched junction bases: 4. CDR1 is MNHEY, CDR2 SVGEGT, per germline. The CDR3 loop is CASSYLGTSGSYEQYF. The DNA for the CDR3 is TGTGCCAGCAGTTATCTCGGGACTAGCGGGAGCTACGAGCAGTACTTC.

This clonotype was counted many times. This rearrangement joins TRBV6-2 or TRBV6-3 to TRBJ2-1; 7 bases match TRBD2. V was clipped by 5 bases and J by 9 bases; unmatched bases: 16. Germline loops: CDR1 MNHEY, CDR2 SVGEGT. The CDR3 sequence is 16 residues long. The CDR3 loop reads CASSPLDSGYRSEQFF. The CDR3 DNA is TGTGCCAGCAGTCCCCTTGATAGCGGGTATCGGAGTGAGCAGTTCTTC.

This clonotype was seen a handful of times. The rearrangement uses TRBV5-1 and TRBJ1-2; D is ambiguous. V dropped 1 base and J dropped 2 bases, with 9 bases sitting between them. From germline, CDR1 is SGHRS and CDR2 YFSETQ. The CDR3 is 14 residues long. CDR3 residues: CASSLQSGNYGYTF. The CDR3, as DNA: TGCGCCAGCAGCTTGCAGTCGGGAAACTATGGCTACACCTTC.

This clonotype has just a few counts. The chain links TRBV28 to TRBJ2-7; weak D call: TRBD1 (6 bases). The V gene lost 5 bases and the J gene lost 0 bases, with 14 bases spanning the gap. The germline CDR1 and CDR2 sequences are MDHEN and SYDVKM. This CDR3 comprises 15 residues. The chain's CDR3 is CASSSRDINSYEQYF. CDR3 sequence (DNA): TGTGCCAGCAGTAGCCGGGACATTAACTCCTACGAGCAGTACTTC.

This clonotype was counted only a few times. This chain links TRBV15 with TRBJ2-5; a weak D match, TRBD2 (6 bases). Trimming took off 1 base at V and 4 bases at J, with 13 bases between the two ends. This CDR3 has 15 residues. Per the germline V gene, CDR1 is LNHNV and CDR2 is YYDKDF (reference sequence). In DNA, the CDR3 is TGTGCCACCAGCAGAGCGGCCTCCGGGGGAGAGACCCAGTACTTC. As protein: CATSRAASGGETQYF.

In the case of this clonotype: A clone one base away is much larger, so this may be a read error. The chain joins TRBV29-1 to TRBJ2-1, with D possibly being TRBD1 (5 bases). The length of the CDR3 is 14 residues. Germline CDR1 is SQVTM and CDR2 is ANQGSEA. The CDR3 here is CSVAGLVSYNERFF. The CDR3, as DNA: TGCAGCGTTGCAGGGCTAGTCTCCTACAATGAGCGGTTCTTC.

Ten or more counts support this clonotype. V usage is TRBV7-9 and J usage is TRBJ2-1; unclear D gene. Trimming cost V 3 bases and J 12 bases, with 6 bases left between them. Germline V gene data show CDR1 as SEHNR and CDR2 as FQNEAQ (reference sequence). The CDR3 contains 10 residues. CDR3 sequence: CASSLETQFF. The CDR3 nucleotides are TGTGCCAGCAGCTTGGAGACGCAGTTCTTC.

In its sample, this clonotype was seen many times. The V and J genes are TRBV7-9 and TRBJ2-2, with D uncertain. Germline V gives CDR1 SEHNR, CDR2 FQNEAQ (reference sequence). V gave up 6 bases and J gave up 6 bases, with 20 bases separating them. There are 16 residues in the CDR3. The CDR3 DNA is TGTGCCAGCAGAGGACCTGGACGGGCTGGCGCCGGGGAGCTGTTTTTT. Its protein product is CASRGPGRAGAGELFF.

The chain carries TRBV7-9 and TRBJ2-3; either TRBD1 or TRBD2 may supply D (5 bases each). There are 17 residues in the CDR3. With 4 bases removed from V and 0 bases from J, the gap between germline ends came to 17 bases. Germline V CDR1 and CDR2: SEHNR, FQNEAQ (reference sequence). CDR3 amino acids: CASSSSGQGVSTDTQYF. For the CDR3, the DNA is TGTGCCAGCAGCTCGAGCGGACAAGGGGTCAGCACAGATACGCAGTATTTT.

This chain links TRBV21-1 with TRBJ2-7; TRBD1, the table's D call, lacks a check against the DNA. TRBV21-1 is a recognized pseudogene. The CDR3 contains 15 residues. The CDR3 coding sequence is TGTGCCAGCACTGCATGGGGCGGGGGCTTATACGAGCAGTACTTC. As protein: CASTAWGGGLYEQYF.

This clonotype was recorded many times. This chain links TRBV7-8 with TRBJ2-1, with 11 bases identical to TRBD2. V was clipped by 1 base and J by 6 bases; unmatched bases: 5. CDR3 length: 16 amino acids. The germline gives CDR1 SGHVS, CDR2 FQNEAQ. This CDR3 is CASSLGRLAGSNEQFF. As DNA, the CDR3 is TGTGCCAGCAGCTTAGGGAGACTAGCGGGAAGCAATGAGCAGTTCTTC. The variable domain in full, completed from reference TRBV7-8 and TRBJ2-1, reads GAGVSQSPRYKVAKRGQDVALRCDPISGHVSLFWYQQALGQGPEFLTYFQNEAQLDKSGLPSDRFFAERPEGSVSTLKIQRTQQEDSAVYLCASSLGRLAGSNEQFFGPGTRLTVL.

The chain couples TRBV7-2 to TRBJ2-5, with D possibly called TRBD1 or TRBD2 (6 bases each). Trimming took off 3 bases at V and 1 base at J, with 12 bases between the two ends. CDR1 and CDR2 from the germline V gene are SGHTA and FQGNSA. The CDR3 extends over 15 amino acids. CDR3 DNA: TGTGCCAGCAGCTTTTTAGGGGGGCCCCAAGAGACCCAGTACTTC. It specifies CASSFLGGPQETQYF.

This clonotype came up many times. The CDR3 bases are TGTGCCAGCAGCTTAGTGGAACGCTACGAGCAGTACTTC. This sequence encodes CASSLVERYEQYF. This chain uses TRBV7-9 with TRBJ2-7; no clear D gene. The CDR3 sequence is 13 residues long. Per germline, CDR1 SEHNR and CDR2 FQNEAQ (reference sequence). The V and J ends lost 1 base and 3 bases respectively, with 7 bases between them.